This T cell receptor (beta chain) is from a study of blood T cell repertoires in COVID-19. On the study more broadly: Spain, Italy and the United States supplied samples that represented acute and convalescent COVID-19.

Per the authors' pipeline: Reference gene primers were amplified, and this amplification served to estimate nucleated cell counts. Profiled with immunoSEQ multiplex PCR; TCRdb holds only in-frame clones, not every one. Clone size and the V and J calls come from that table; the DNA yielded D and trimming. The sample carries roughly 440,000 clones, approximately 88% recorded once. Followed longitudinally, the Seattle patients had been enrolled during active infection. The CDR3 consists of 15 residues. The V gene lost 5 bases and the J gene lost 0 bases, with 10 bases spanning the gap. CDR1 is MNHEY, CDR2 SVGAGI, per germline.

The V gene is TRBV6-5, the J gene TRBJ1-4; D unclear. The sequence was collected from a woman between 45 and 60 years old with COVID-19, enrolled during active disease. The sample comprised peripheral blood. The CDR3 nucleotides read TGTGCCAGCAGTCTCTCACGCGCAACTAATGAAAAACTGTTTTTT. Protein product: CASSLSRATNEKLFF.